This TCR beta chain stems from a study of T cell responses to AZD1222 COVID-19 vaccine. CDR3 length: 16 residues. The study, taken as a whole, reports: Among AZD1222 vaccinees, only five to seven were seropositive at baseline. Reportedly, nearly half the spike-specific TCRs target unmutated variant regions. Mostly white British, mostly female donors; authors suggested clonal diversity may be underestimated. Spike-specific TCR breadth rose after two AZD1222 doses, and depth rose as well.

This clone was found once. What it binds is unknown. The repertoire was sequenced with immunoSEQ multiplex PCR; TCRdb's copy has only in-frame clones and lacks some. This sample has fewer than 90,000 clones, with 70% to 90% found just once. Sample: peripheral blood, taken on day 0 of AZD1222 vaccination. This clonotype was obtained from an adult in good health. This chain uses TRBV21-1 with TRBJ2-7. TRBV21-1 is a pseudogene locus. CDR3 DNA sequence: TGTGCCAGCAGCAAGGCGTTGGGTGACACAAGCGCCGAGCAGTACGTC. Translation gives CASSKALGDTSAEQYV.